This T cell receptor (beta chain) appears in the sequencing data of a study of CD8 T cells in Susac syndrome. The CDR3 has 12 residues. Germline CDR1 is LNHDA and CDR2 is SQIVND (reference sequence). The ends were cut back, 5 bases at V and 7 bases at J, with 6 bases in the middle. With random hexamers, about 0.45 to 1 ug RNA was reverse transcribed. A multiplex approach, immunoSEQ multiplex PCR, amplified TCR beta CDR3 across 54 Vbeta and 13 Jbeta. TCRdb reprocessed the immunoSEQ multiplex PCR reads with MiXCR, giving one entry per CDR3 protein. The table has 80,000 to 90,000 distinct CDR3 sequences, roughly 93% seen once; the top ten hold roughly 0.3%. TCR beta sequencing covered blood CD8+ and CD4+ T cells. Negative isolation yielded CD8+ and CD4+ T cells; FACS enriched TEMRA cells.

Sequencing was performed on CD8+ T cells from PBMCs. The J gene is TRBJ1-6, the V gene TRBV19; D is uncertain. The sequence was obtained from a human donor in good health. The CDR3 is CASSAYNSPLHF. The CDR3 bases are TGTGCCAGTAGTGCGTACAATTCACCCCTCCACTTT.